The 2 T cell receptor beta chains in this list originate from one sample, sequenced in a study of shared clonotypes between healthy human individuals. Sequenced by immunoSEQ multiplex PCR; TCRdb stores in-frame clones only, minus some. This sample has 2 million to 3 million clones, with 93% found just once. Sequenced sample: naive CD4+ T cells from PBMCs. The subset: CD45RA+ positively selected. All receptors come from a man aged 18 to 30 in good health. Some clones in this sample may be carry-over from other donors' samples.

The chain links TRBV7-9 to TRBJ1-4, with D possibly TRBD1 on 5 matching bases. This CDR3 spans 15 amino acids. The germline V and J ends were trimmed by 1 base and 4 bases, with 10 bases remaining between them. Germline CDR1 and CDR2: SEHNR and FQNEAQ (reference sequence). This chain's CDR3 is CASSLGARDNEKLFF. CDR3 coding DNA: TGTGCCAGCAGCTTAGGTGCCAGGGATAATGAAAAACTGTTTTTT.

V usage is TRBV18 and J usage is TRBJ2-6, with 9 positions matching TRBD1. V lost 1 base, J lost 0 bases, and 7 bases stayed unmatched. The CDR3 runs to 19 residues. Germline V gene lookup returns CDR1 KGHSH and CDR2 LQKENI. CDR3 nucleotides: TGTGCCAGCTCACCACAAATACAGGGGGCTTTCTCTGGGGCCAACGTCCTGACTTTC. This sequence encodes CASSPQIQGAFSGANVLTF.